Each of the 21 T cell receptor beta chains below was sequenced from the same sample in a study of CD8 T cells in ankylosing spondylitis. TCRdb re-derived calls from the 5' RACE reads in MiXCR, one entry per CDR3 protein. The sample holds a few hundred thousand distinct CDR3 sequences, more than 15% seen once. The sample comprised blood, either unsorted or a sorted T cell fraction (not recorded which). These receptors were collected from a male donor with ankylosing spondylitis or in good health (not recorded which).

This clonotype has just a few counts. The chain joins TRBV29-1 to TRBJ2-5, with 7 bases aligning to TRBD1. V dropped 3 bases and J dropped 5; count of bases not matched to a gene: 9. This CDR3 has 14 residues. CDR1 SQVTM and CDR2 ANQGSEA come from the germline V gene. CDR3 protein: CSVEETGEEETQYF. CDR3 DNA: TGCAGCGTTGAGGAAACAGGGGAAGAGGAGACCCAGTACTTC. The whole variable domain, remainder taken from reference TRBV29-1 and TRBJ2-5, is SAVISQKPSRDICQRGTSLTIQCQVDSQVTMMFWYRQQPGQSLTLIATANQGSEATYESGFVIDKFPISRPNLTFSTLTVSNMSPEDSSIYLCSVEETGEEETQYFGPGTRLLVL.

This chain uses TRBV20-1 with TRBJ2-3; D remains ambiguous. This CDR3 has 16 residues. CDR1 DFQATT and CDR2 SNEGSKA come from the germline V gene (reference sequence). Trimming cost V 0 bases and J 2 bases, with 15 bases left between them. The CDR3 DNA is TGCAGTGCTAGAGATTACCGTCTTGATGTCACAGATACGCAGTATTTT. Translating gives CSARDYRLDVTDTQYF.

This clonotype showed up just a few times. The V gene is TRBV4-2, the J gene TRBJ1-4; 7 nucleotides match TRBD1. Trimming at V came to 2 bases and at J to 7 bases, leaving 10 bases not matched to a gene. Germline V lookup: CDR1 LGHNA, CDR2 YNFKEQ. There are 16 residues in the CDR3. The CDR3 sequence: CASSQPGQEQSEKLFF. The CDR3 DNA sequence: TGTGCCAGCAGCCAACCCGGACAGGAACAGAGTGAAAAACTGTTTTTT.

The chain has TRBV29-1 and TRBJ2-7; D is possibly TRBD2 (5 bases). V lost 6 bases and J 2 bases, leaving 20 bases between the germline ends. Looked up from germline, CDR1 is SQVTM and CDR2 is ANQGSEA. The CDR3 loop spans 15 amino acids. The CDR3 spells CSVEVAGQKTYEQYF. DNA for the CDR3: TGCAGCGTGGAGGTTGCGGGCCAAAAAACCTACGAGCAGTACTTC.

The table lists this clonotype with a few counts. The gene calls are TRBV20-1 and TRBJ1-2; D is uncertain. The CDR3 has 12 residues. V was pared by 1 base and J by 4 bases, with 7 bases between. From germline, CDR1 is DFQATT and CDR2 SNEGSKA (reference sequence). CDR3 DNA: TGCAGTGCTAGAGCCGACATCTATGGCTACACCTTC. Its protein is CSARADIYGYTF.

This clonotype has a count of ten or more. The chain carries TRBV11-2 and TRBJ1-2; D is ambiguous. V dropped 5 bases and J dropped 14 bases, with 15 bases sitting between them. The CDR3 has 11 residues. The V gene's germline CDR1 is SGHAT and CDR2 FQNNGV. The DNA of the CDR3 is TGTGCCAGCAGCCCCGGCATCATGACGACCTTC. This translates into CASSPGIMTTF.

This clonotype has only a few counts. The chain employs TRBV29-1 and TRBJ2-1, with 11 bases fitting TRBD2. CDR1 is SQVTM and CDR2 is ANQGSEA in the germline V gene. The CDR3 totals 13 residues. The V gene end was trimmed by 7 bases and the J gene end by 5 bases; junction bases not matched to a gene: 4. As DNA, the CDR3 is TGCAGCGCCCGGGGACTAGCGGACAATGAGCAGTTCTTC. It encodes CSARGLADNEQFF.

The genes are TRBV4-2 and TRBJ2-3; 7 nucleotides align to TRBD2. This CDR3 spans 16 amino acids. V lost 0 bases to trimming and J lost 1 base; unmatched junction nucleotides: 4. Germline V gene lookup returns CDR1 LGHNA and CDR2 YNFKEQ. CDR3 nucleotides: TGTGCCAGCAGCCAAGATCGGGCGGGGGGCACAGATACGCAGTATTTT. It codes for CASSQDRAGGTDTQYF.

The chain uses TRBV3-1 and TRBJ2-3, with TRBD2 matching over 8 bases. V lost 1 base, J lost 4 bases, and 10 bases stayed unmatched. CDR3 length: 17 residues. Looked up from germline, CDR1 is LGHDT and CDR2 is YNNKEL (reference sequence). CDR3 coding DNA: TGTGCCAGCAGCCAAGGGAGACTAGCGCTCGGGGCAGATACGCAGTATTTT. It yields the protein CASSQGRLALGADTQYF.

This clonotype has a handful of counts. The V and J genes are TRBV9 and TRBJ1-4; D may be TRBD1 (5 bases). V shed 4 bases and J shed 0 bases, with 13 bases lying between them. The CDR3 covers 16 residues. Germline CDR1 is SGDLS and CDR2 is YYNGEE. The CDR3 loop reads CASSIGTATTNEKLFF. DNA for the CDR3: TGTGCCAGCAGCATCGGGACGGCTACAACTAATGAAAAACTGTTTTTT.

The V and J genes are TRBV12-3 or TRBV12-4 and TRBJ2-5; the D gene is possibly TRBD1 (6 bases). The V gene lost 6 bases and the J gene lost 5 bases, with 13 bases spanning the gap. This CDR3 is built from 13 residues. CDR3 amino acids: CASRVGGSETQYF. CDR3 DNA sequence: TGTGCCAGCAGGGTAGGGGGTTCGGAGACCCAGTACTTC.

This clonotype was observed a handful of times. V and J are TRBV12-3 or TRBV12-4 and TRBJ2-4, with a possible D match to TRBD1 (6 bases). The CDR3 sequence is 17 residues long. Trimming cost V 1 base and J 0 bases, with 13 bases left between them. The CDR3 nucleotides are TGTGCCAGCAGTTTAGAACAGGGTCCCCTAGCCAAAAACATTCAGTACTTC. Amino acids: CASSLEQGPLAKNIQYF.

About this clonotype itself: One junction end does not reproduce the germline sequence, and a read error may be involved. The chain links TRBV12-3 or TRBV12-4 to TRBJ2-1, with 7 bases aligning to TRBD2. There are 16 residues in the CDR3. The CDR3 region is CASGTLAHSSYNEQFF. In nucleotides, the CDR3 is TGCGCCAGCGGGACTCTAGCGCACAGCTCCTACAATGAGCAGTTCTTC.

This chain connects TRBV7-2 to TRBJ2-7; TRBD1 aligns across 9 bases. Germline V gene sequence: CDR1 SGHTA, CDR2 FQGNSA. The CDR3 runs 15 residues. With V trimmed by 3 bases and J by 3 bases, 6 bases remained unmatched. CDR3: CASSLPTGGFYEQYF. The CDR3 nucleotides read TGTGCCAGCAGCTTGCCGACAGGGGGTTTCTACGAGCAGTACTTC.

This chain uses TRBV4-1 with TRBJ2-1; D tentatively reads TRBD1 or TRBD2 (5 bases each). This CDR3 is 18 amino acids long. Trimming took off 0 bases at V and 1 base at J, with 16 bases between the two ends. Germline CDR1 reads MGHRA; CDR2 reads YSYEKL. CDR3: CASSQDGIGTGSYNEQFF. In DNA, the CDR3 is TGCGCCAGCAGCCAAGACGGGATCGGGACGGGGTCCTACAATGAGCAGTTCTTC.

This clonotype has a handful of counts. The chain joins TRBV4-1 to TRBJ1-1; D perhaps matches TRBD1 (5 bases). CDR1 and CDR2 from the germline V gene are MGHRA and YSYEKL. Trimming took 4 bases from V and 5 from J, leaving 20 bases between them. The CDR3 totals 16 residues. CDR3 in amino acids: CASSPFRTILRTEAFF. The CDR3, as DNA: TGCGCCAGCAGCCCCTTCCGGACAATTCTCCGGACTGAAGCTTTCTTT.

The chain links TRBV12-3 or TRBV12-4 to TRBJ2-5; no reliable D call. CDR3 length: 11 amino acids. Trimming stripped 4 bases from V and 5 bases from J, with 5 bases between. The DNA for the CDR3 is TGTGCCAGCAGTTCAGAGGAGACCCAGTACTTC. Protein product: CASSSEETQYF.

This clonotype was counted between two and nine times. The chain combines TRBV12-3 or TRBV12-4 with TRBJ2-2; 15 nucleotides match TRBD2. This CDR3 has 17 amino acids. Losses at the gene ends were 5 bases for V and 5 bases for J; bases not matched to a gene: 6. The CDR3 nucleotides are TGTGCCAGCAGTGGACTAGCGGGAGGGCCAGGGACCGGGGAGCTGTTTTTT. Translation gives CASSGLAGGPGTGELFF.

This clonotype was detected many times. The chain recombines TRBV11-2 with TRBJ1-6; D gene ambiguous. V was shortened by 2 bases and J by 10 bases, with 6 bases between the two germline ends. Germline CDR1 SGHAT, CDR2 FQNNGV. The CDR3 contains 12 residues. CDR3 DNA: TGTGCCAGCAGCTTAACCCAGTCACCCCTCCACTTT. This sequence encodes CASSLTQSPLHF.

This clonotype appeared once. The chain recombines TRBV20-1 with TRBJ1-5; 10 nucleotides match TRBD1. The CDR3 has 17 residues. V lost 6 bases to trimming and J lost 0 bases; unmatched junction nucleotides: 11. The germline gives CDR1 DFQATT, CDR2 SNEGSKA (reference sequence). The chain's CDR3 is CSAKPGQGIYSNQPQHF. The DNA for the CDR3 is TGCAGTGCAAAGCCGGGACAGGGGATATATAGCAATCAGCCCCAGCATTTT.

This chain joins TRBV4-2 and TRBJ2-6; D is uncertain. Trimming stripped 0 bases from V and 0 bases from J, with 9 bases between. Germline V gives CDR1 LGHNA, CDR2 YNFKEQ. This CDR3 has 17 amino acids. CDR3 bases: TGTGCCAGCAGCCAAGATCGCCAGCTCTCTGGGGCCAACGTCCTGACTTTC. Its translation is CASSQDRQLSGANVLTF.